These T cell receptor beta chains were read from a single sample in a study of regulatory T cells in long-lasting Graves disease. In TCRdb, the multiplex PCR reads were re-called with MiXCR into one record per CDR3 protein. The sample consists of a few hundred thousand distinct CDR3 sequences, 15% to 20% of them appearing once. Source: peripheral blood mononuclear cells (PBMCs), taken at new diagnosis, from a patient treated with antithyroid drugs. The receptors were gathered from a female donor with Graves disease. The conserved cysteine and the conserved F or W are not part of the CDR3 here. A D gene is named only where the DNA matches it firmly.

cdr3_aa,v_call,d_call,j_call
ASSLHRDSWTNTEAF,TRBV11-2,NA,TRBJ1-1
ASGPGREKLF,TRBV6-1,NA,TRBJ1-4
ASSLAGRRSRYSFNYGYT,TRBV7-2,NA,TRBJ1-2
ASSLSSGTGNEQF,TRBV7-2,TRBD1,TRBJ2-1
ASSSPGGFPNEQF,TRBV7-9,TRBD1,TRBJ2-1
ASSLQGTGLHGYT,TRBV28,TRBD1,TRBJ1-2
ASSSGHLNTEAF,TRBV12-3/TRBV12-4,NA,TRBJ1-1
ASSPGGMGDYEQY,TRBV7-9,TRBD2,TRBJ2-7
ASSPPGTGGRYGYT,TRBV19,TRBD1,TRBJ1-2
AMALAGGGEQF,TRBV6-1,TRBD2,TRBJ2-1
ASSLAEDKNTGELF,TRBV7-9,NA,TRBJ2-2
AWGRGLPQETQY,TRBV30,NA,TRBJ2-5
ASRTAGFSGYT,TRBV27,NA,TRBJ1-2
ASSSGLAGDVQF,TRBV19,TRBD2,TRBJ2-1
ASSAHPGAKNIQY,TRBV11-2,NA,TRBJ2-4
ASSAAGLTNEKLF,TRBV5-6,NA,TRBJ1-4
SAPDRFYGYT,TRBV20-1,NA,TRBJ1-2
ASSLTGTDSYEQY,TRBV11-3,NA,TRBJ2-7
ASSQEGGRQNSPLH,TRBV4-1,NA,TRBJ1-6
ASSYSFHRVHEQF,TRBV6-5,NA,TRBJ2-1
ASSYRGGRAFGEQY,TRBV6-9,TRBD2,TRBJ2-7
AWSGFHSPLH,TRBV30,NA,TRBJ1-6